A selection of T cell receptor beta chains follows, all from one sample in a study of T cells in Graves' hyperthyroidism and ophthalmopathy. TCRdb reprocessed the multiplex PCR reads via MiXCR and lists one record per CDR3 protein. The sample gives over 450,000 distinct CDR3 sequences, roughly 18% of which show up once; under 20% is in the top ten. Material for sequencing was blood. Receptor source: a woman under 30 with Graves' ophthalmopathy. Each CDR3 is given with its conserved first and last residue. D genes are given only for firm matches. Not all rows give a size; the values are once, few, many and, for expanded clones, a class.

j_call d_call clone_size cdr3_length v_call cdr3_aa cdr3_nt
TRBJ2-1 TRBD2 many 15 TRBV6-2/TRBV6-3 CASSIAGPTYDEQFF TGTGCCAGCAGTATAGCGGGGCCAACTTACGATGAGCAGTTCTTC
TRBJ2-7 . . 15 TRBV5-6 CASSLAQTSFHEQYF TGTGCCAGCAGCTTGGCCCAGACTAGTTTCCACGAGCAGTACTTC
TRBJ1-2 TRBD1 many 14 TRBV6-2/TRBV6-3 CASRDTGADYGYTF TGTGCCAGCAGAGATACAGGGGCTGACTATGGCTACACCTTC
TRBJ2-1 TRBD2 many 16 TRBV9 CASSPRTSGGYNEQFF TGTGCCAGCAGCCCACGGACTAGCGGGGGATACAATGAGCAGTTCTTC
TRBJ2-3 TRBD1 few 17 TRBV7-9 CASSLDLTGDGTDTQYF TGTGCCAGCAGCTTAGACCTGACAGGGGATGGCACAGATACGCAGTATTTT
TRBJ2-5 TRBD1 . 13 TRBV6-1 CASRGDRQETQYF TGTGCCAGCAGGGGGGACAGACAAGAGACCCAGTACTTC
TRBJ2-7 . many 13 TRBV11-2 CASSRASSYEQYF TGTGCCAGCAGCCGGGCCTCCTCCTACGAGCAGTACTTC
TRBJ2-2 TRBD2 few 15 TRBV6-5 CASSYVAGVSGELFF TGTGCCAGCAGTTATGTCGCGGGAGTATCCGGGGAGCTGTTTTTT
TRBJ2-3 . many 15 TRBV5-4 CASSLFARTTDTQYF TGTGCCAGCAGCTTGTTCGCTAGGACCACAGATACGCAGTATTTT
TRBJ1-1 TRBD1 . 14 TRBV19 CASSIGTGRTEAFF TGTGCCAGTAGTATAGGGACAGGGAGAACTGAAGCTTTCTTT
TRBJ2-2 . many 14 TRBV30 CAWSRLANTGELFF TGTGCCTGGAGTCGACTAGCGAACACCGGGGAGCTGTTTTTT